This TCR beta chain was identified in a study of T cell responses to AZD1222 COVID-19 vaccine. This clone appeared a single time. Data came from immunoSEQ multiplex PCR; TCRdb stores just in-frame clones and leaves some out. The data contain some 54,000 clones, approximately 88% of them seen just once; the ten biggest clones take up roughly 2%. The J segment lost 4 bases and the V segment lost 4 bases, leaving 3 bases of the junction unmatched. This CDR3 is 15 amino acids long. CDR1 is SGHDN, CDR2 FVKESK, per germline. Sequencing used peripheral blood, obtained on day 0 of AZD1222 vaccination. The chain employs TRBV14 and TRBJ2-2, with 10 positions matching TRBD2. The receptor was derived from an adult in good health. CDR3 DNA: TGTGCCAGCAGCCCTAGCGGGAGTGGCACCGGGGAGCTGTTTTTT. It yields the protein CASSPSGSGTGELFF.